Listed below are T cell receptor beta chains from one sample, sequenced in a study of shared clonotypes between healthy human individuals. Sequenced by immunoSEQ multiplex PCR; TCRdb stores in-frame clones only, minus some. The sample comprises roughly 450,000 clones, less than 85% of which are singletons, and over 10% rests with the top ten. Sequenced sample: PBMCs. These receptors were obtained from a woman between 40 and 55 years old in good health. Some clones in this sample may be carry-over from other donors' samples. The CDR3 runs from the conserved cysteine through the conserved F or W. D genes are given only for firm matches. A clone size is listed for some rows: how often the clone was seen (once, few, many), or a class if it is expanded.

d_call: NA
clone_size: NA
v_call: TRBV28
j_call: TRBJ1-3
cdr3_nt: TGTGCCAGCAGGGGGGGGCCAAACACCATATATTTT
cdr3_aa: CASRGGPNTIYF

d_call: TRBD2
clone_size: NA
v_call: TRBV5-4
j_call: TRBJ2-5
cdr3_nt: TGTGCCAGCAGCCCACGTGGGGCGGGAGGAGGAGAGACCCAGTACTTC
cdr3_aa: CASSPRGAGGGETQYF

d_call: NA
clone_size: many
v_call: TRBV7-2
j_call: TRBJ2-5
cdr3_nt: TGTGCCAGCAGCTTCCAGGGGCCCGAAGAGACCCAGTACTTC
cdr3_aa: CASSFQGPEETQYF

d_call: TRBD1
clone_size: many
v_call: TRBV9
j_call: TRBJ2-7
cdr3_nt: TGTGCCAGCAGCGTACTGCCCGGGACAGGAACCTACGAGCAGTACTTC
cdr3_aa: CASSVLPGTGTYEQYF

d_call: TRBD2
clone_size: NA
v_call: TRBV5-1
j_call: TRBJ2-5
cdr3_nt: TGCGCCAGCAGCTTGGGGCTAGCGGGAGAGCTTAGCGGGGAGACCCAGTACTTC
cdr3_aa: CASSLGLAGELSGETQYF

d_call: TRBD1
clone_size: NA
v_call: TRBV5-1
j_call: TRBJ2-2
cdr3_nt: TGCGCCAGCAGCTACGTACAGGGGGCTGGCGGGGAGCTGTTTTTT
cdr3_aa: CASSYVQGAGGELFF

d_call: NA
clone_size: few
v_call: TRBV15
j_call: TRBJ2-1
cdr3_nt: TGTGCCACCAGCAGAGGGGGCGTCGCGGGGTACAATGAGCAGTTCTTC
cdr3_aa: CATSRGGVAGYNEQFF

d_call: TRBD2
clone_size: NA
v_call: TRBV7-7
j_call: TRBJ2-2
cdr3_nt: TGTGCTAGCAGCCCTCTCGGGGGGTCCGGCACCGGGGAGCTGTTTTTT
cdr3_aa: CASSPLGGSGTGELFF

d_call: NA
clone_size: NA
v_call: TRBV6-1
j_call: TRBJ2-7
cdr3_nt: TGTGCCAGCAGTGAAGCGGTTCCCTACGAGCAGTACTTC
cdr3_aa: CASSEAVPYEQYF

d_call: TRBD2
clone_size: NA
v_call: TRBV14
j_call: TRBJ2-7
cdr3_nt: TGTGCCAGCAGCCCCACTAGCGGGAGCTCCTACGAGCAGTACTTC
cdr3_aa: CASSPTSGSSYEQYF

d_call: TRBD2
clone_size: NA
v_call: TRBV29-1
j_call: TRBJ2-4
cdr3_nt: TGCAGCGTTGAAGATTGGGCTAGCGGGAGGGCGGGTCCTCAGTACTTC
cdr3_aa: CSVEDWASGRAGPQYF

d_call: NA
clone_size: NA
v_call: TRBV6-5
j_call: TRBJ2-7
cdr3_nt: TGTGCCAGCAGGACAATTAACAAGGGGGAGCAGTACTTC
cdr3_aa: CASRTINKGEQYF

d_call: TRBD1
clone_size: once
v_call: TRBV14
j_call: TRBJ2-3
cdr3_nt: TGTGCCAGCAGCCAAGACCGGGACAGGGGCACAGATACGCAGTATTTT
cdr3_aa: CASSQDRDRGTDTQYF

d_call: TRBD2
clone_size: few
v_call: TRBV9
j_call: TRBJ2-1
cdr3_nt: TGTGCCAGCAGCGATCGGACTAGCGGGACCTACAATGAGCAGTTCTTC
cdr3_aa: CASSDRTSGTYNEQFF

d_call: TRBD1
clone_size: NA
v_call: TRBV10-3
j_call: TRBJ2-7
cdr3_nt: TGTGCCATCAGTGATTCCGGGACAGGGGTGAACTACGAGCAGTACTTC
cdr3_aa: CAISDSGTGVNYEQYF

d_call: TRBD1
clone_size: NA
v_call: TRBV28
j_call: TRBJ1-1
cdr3_nt: TGTGCCAGCACAGGGGGGACTGAAGCTTTCTTT
cdr3_aa: CASTGGTEAFF

d_call: NA
clone_size: NA
v_call: TRBV6-6
j_call: TRBJ2-7
cdr3_nt: TGTGCCAGCAGTTACGGCCACTCGGACAGAACCTACGAGCAGTACTTC
cdr3_aa: CASSYGHSDRTYEQYF

d_call: TRBD1
clone_size: NA
v_call: TRBV5-4
j_call: TRBJ2-1
cdr3_nt: TGTGCCAGCAGCTTGGGGACAGGGGGCGCGGATGAGCAGTTCTTC
cdr3_aa: CASSLGTGGADEQFF

d_call: NA
clone_size: once
v_call: TRBV18
j_call: TRBJ2-7
cdr3_nt: TGTGCCAGCTCACCAGATAGGCTCTACGAGCAGTACTTC
cdr3_aa: CASSPDRLYEQYF

d_call: NA
clone_size: NA
v_call: TRBV7-2
j_call: TRBJ1-3
cdr3_nt: TGTGCCAGCAGCCCGACCATTCCCGCAGGGAGTTCTGGAAACACCATATATTTT
cdr3_aa: CASSPTIPAGSSGNTIYF

d_call: NA
clone_size: NA
v_call: TRBV30
j_call: TRBJ2-7
cdr3_nt: TGTGCCTGGAGTCCTGGTTCCTACGAGCAGTACTTC
cdr3_aa: CAWSPGSYEQYF

d_call: NA
clone_size: NA
v_call: TRBV29-1
j_call: TRBJ2-5
cdr3_nt: TGCAGCGTTGGAGCGGGACAGTTTTTTCAAGAGACCCAGTACTTC
cdr3_aa: CSVGAGQFFQETQYF

d_call: TRBD1
clone_size: few
v_call: TRBV7-6
j_call: TRBJ2-5
cdr3_nt: TGTGCCAGCAGCCCCGGACAGGGGGGAAACCAAGAGACCCAGTACTTC
cdr3_aa: CASSPGQGGNQETQYF

d_call: NA
clone_size: NA
v_call: TRBV25-1
j_call: TRBJ1-2
cdr3_nt: TGTGCCAGCAGCGAATGGGGTAACTATGGCTACACCTTC
cdr3_aa: CASSEWGNYGYTF

d_call: NA
clone_size: NA
v_call: TRBV5-1
j_call: TRBJ2-2
cdr3_nt: TGCGCCAGCAGCTCCCACAGGGGAGGCACCGGGGAGCTGTTTTTT
cdr3_aa: CASSSHRGGTGELFF

d_call: NA
clone_size: NA
v_call: TRBV6-1
j_call: TRBJ1-2
cdr3_nt: TGTGCCAGCAGTGAAGGTCGGCTCTATGGCTACACCTTC
cdr3_aa: CASSEGRLYGYTF

d_call: TRBD2
clone_size: NA
v_call: TRBV5-4
j_call: TRBJ2-7
cdr3_nt: TGTGCCAGCAGTCCCACGGCGGGAGGTTACGAGCAGTACTTC
cdr3_aa: CASSPTAGGYEQYF

d_call: NA
clone_size: NA
v_call: TRBV19
j_call: TRBJ1-1
cdr3_nt: TGTGCCAGTAGTATAGAGTTTGGGCGGGGGGAAGCTTTCTTT
cdr3_aa: CASSIEFGRGEAFF

d_call: TRBD1
clone_size: NA
v_call: TRBV2
j_call: TRBJ2-1
cdr3_nt: TGTGCCAGCAGTTTTGGACAGGGGGCAAATGAGCAGTTCTTC
cdr3_aa: CASSFGQGANEQFF

d_call: NA
clone_size: NA
v_call: TRBV28
j_call: TRBJ1-4
cdr3_nt: TGTGCCAGCAGGTGGGACACAAGTGCAACTAATGAAAAACTGTTTTTT
cdr3_aa: CASRWDTSATNEKLFF

d_call: TRBD1
clone_size: NA
v_call: TRBV4-2
j_call: TRBJ1-4
cdr3_nt: TGTGCCAGCAGCCAAGAAATAAGACAGGGAAATGAAAAACTGTTTTTT
cdr3_aa: CASSQEIRQGNEKLFF

d_call: NA
clone_size: few
v_call: TRBV30
j_call: TRBJ1-2
cdr3_nt: TGTGCCTGGGCGGACCACTATGGCTACACCTTC
cdr3_aa: CAWADHYGYTF

d_call: TRBD1
clone_size: NA
v_call: TRBV6-5
j_call: TRBJ1-2
cdr3_nt: TGTGCCAGCAGTAGGACAGGGGGAGATGGCTACACCTTC
cdr3_aa: CASSRTGGDGYTF

d_call: TRBD1
clone_size: once
v_call: TRBV5-4
j_call: TRBJ2-5
cdr3_nt: TGTGCCAGCAGCCGGGGACAGGGTCAAGAGACCCAGTACTTC
cdr3_aa: CASSRGQGQETQYF

d_call: TRBD1
clone_size: NA
v_call: TRBV5-4
j_call: TRBJ2-5
cdr3_nt: TGTGCCAGCAAACCGGGACAGGGGGGCCCAAGGACCCAGTACTTC
cdr3_aa: CASKPGQGGPRTQYF

d_call: NA
clone_size: few
v_call: TRBV7-3
j_call: TRBJ2-3
cdr3_nt: TGTGCCAGCAGCGGCTCTAGAACAGATACGCAGTATTTT
cdr3_aa: CASSGSRTDTQYF

d_call: NA
clone_size: NA
v_call: TRBV5-1
j_call: TRBJ1-3
cdr3_nt: TGCGCCAGCAGCGTACGTCAGGGGACTGGAAACACCATATATTTT
cdr3_aa: CASSVRQGTGNTIYF

d_call: TRBD1
clone_size: many
v_call: TRBV2
j_call: TRBJ1-2
cdr3_nt: TGTGCCAGCAGTGTTACGCAGGGGGACTATGGCTACACCTTC
cdr3_aa: CASSVTQGDYGYTF

d_call: TRBD2
clone_size: NA
v_call: TRBV25-1
j_call: TRBJ2-2
cdr3_nt: TGTGCCAGCAGTACCGCAGGGAGGGGCCGTGCCGGGGAGCTGTTTTTT
cdr3_aa: CASSTAGRGRAGELFF

d_call: TRBD2
clone_size: NA
v_call: TRBV11-3
j_call: TRBJ2-3
cdr3_nt: TGTGCCAGCAGCCCTGGGACTAGCGGGAGAGCAGATACGCAGTATTTT
cdr3_aa: CASSPGTSGRADTQYF

d_call: NA
clone_size: NA
v_call: TRBV5-1
j_call: TRBJ1-2
cdr3_nt: TGCGCCAGCAGCCCCGGGACCGGGGCCTCAAGGGGCTACACCTTC
cdr3_aa: CASSPGTGASRGYTF

d_call: TRBD1
clone_size: few
v_call: TRBV7-2
j_call: TRBJ1-3
cdr3_nt: TGTGCCAGCAGCCGAGACAGGGGCCCTGGAAACACCATATATTTT
cdr3_aa: CASSRDRGPGNTIYF

d_call: NA
clone_size: NA
v_call: TRBV7-9
j_call: TRBJ1-2
cdr3_nt: TGTGCCAGCAGCTTCCCCCGACAGGCGGGCTACACCTTC
cdr3_aa: CASSFPRQAGYTF

d_call: NA
clone_size: NA
v_call: TRBV5-1
j_call: TRBJ2-5
cdr3_nt: TGCGCCAGCAGCTTGAGACAGTCCGGGGAGACCCAGTACTTC
cdr3_aa: CASSLRQSGETQYF

d_call: TRBD2
clone_size: NA
v_call: TRBV7-6
j_call: TRBJ2-1
cdr3_nt: TGTGCCAGCAGCTTTCGGACTAGCTTACATGAGCAGTTCTTC
cdr3_aa: CASSFRTSLHEQFF

d_call: NA
clone_size: NA
v_call: TRBV5-4
j_call: TRBJ2-3
cdr3_nt: TGTGCCAGCAGCTTGGACGTGGTAAGGGCAGATACGCAGTATTTT
cdr3_aa: CASSLDVVRADTQYF